This TCR beta chain was sequenced during a study of cytomegalovirus exposure and HLA in healthy donors. The PCR had 60 Vbeta and 13 Jbeta primers. Data came from immunoSEQ multiplex PCR; TCRdb stores just in-frame clones and leaves some out. The repertoire has fewer than 200,000 clones, over 75% of them found once; the top ten carry about 0.21%. After removal of 3 bases from V and 0 bases from J, the junction contained 4 bases not matched to a gene. This CDR3 comprises 16 residues. CDR1 and CDR2 from the germline V gene are MGHRA and YSYEKL. Sequenced: PBMCs. The TCR originated in a girl under two years old in good health and CMV-seronegative. The J gene is TRBJ2-2, the V gene TRBV4-1, with 7 positions matching TRBD1. The CDR3 bases are TGCGCCAGCAGCCATTATGGGACAGCGAACACCGGGGAGCTGTTTTTT. As protein: CASSHYGTANTGELFF.